These 12 T cell receptor beta chains came from one sample sequenced in a study of blood T cell repertoires in COVID-19. Assay: immunoSEQ multiplex PCR; the TCRdb copy retains only in-frame clones and omits some. The data show under 250,000 clones, with more than 75% seen just once and about 12% held by the top ten. Input material: peripheral blood. These TCRs come from a woman between 35 and 50 years old with acute or convalescent COVID-19.

The V and J genes are TRBV7-8 and TRBJ1-1, with 8 bases fitting TRBD1. With 2 bases clipped from V and 0 bases from J, the junction kept 5 bases outside the gene matches. There are 16 residues in the CDR3. CDR1 and CDR2 from the germline V gene are SGHVS and FQNEAQ. The CDR3 DNA follows: TGTGCCAGCAGCTTACAGGGGGCCTTTCTGAACACTGAAGCTTTCTTT. This gives the protein CASSLQGAFLNTEAFF.

This chain connects TRBV5-1 to TRBJ2-1; weak D call: TRBD2 (7 bases). Germline CDR1 and CDR2: SGHRS and YFSETQ. Trimming took off 4 bases at V and 3 bases at J, with 20 bases between the two ends. The CDR3 is 17 residues long. The CDR3 protein is CASSPSGADRFYNEQFF. In nucleotides, the CDR3 is TGCGCCAGCAGCCCCAGCGGGGCGGACAGATTCTACAATGAGCAGTTCTTC.

CDR3 coding DNA: TGTGCCAGCAGTGTACGGCAGGGGCCGAACAATGAGCAGTTCTTC. This encodes CASSVRQGPNNEQFF. The J gene is TRBJ2-1, the V gene TRBV2; D is possibly TRBD1 (6 bases). V gave up 4 bases and J gave up 5 bases, with 15 bases separating them. This CDR3 region has 15 residues. Germline values: CDR1 SNHLY, CDR2 FYNNEI.

The chain uses TRBV5-1 and TRBJ2-7; 8 bases align to TRBD2. Germline V CDR1 and CDR2: SGHRS, YFSETQ. The CDR3 is 17 amino acids. J gave up 0 bases and V 4 bases, and 12 bases lay outside the gene matches. The CDR3: CASSRGATSGSSYEQYF. The CDR3, as DNA: TGCGCCAGCAGCCGCGGGGCTACTAGCGGCAGCTCCTACGAGCAGTACTTC.

The chain uses TRBV10-1 and TRBJ2-7, with 9 bases that match TRBD2. Germline assignment: CDR1 WNHNN and CDR2 SYGVQD (reference sequence). V shed 0 bases and J 2 bases; nucleotides not matched to a gene: 5. There are 16 residues in the CDR3. The CDR3 DNA follows: TGCGCCAGCAGTGAGTCGAGAGCTAGCGGGACCTACGAGCAGTACTTC. The encoded protein is CASSESRASGTYEQYF.

J is TRBJ2-3 and V is TRBV9; tentative D call: TRBD2 (6 bases). V lost 3 bases to trimming and J lost 4 bases, with 15 bases between them. This CDR3 is built from 15 residues. Looked up from germline, CDR1 is SGDLS and CDR2 is YYNGEE. The CDR3 DNA reads as TGTGCCAGCAGCGCCTCTAGCGCCGGAGCAGATACGCAGTATTTT. As protein: CASSASSAGADTQYF. Together with reference TRBV9 and TRBJ2-3, the CDR3 gives the full variable domain: DSGVTQTPKHLITATGQRVTLRCSPRSGDLSVYWYQQSLDQGLQFLIQYYNGEERAKGNILERFSAQQFPDLHSELNLSSLELGDSALYFCASSASSAGADTQYFGPGTRLTVL.

V gene TRBV20-1 combines with J gene TRBJ2-7; D might be TRBD2 (5 bases). The V gene lost 3 bases and the J gene lost 4 bases, with 16 bases spanning the gap. The CDR3 totals 14 residues. Germline V gene lookup returns CDR1 DFQATT and CDR2 SNEGSKA (reference sequence). CDR3 sequence reads: CSASPAARTYEQYF. CDR3 coding DNA: TGCAGTGCTAGTCCCGCAGCACGGACTTACGAGCAGTACTTC.

V usage is TRBV27 and J usage is TRBJ2-1, with TRBD1 identical over 9 bases. The CDR3 totals 15 residues. The V gene's germline CDR1 is MNHEY and CDR2 SMNVEV (reference sequence). J lost 5 bases, V lost 8 bases, and 10 bases had no gene match. The CDR3 spells CASSSGTGNHNEQFF. The CDR3 DNA reads TGTGCCAGCTCCTCCGGGACAGGGAACCACAATGAGCAGTTCTTC.

The chain links TRBV30 to TRBJ1-4, with D unresolved. The V and J ends lost 1 base and 8 bases respectively, with 8 bases between them. CDR3 length: 12 amino acids. Looked up from germline, CDR1 is GTSNPN and CDR2 is SVGIG (reference sequence). CDR3 protein: CAWSGEMEKLFF. The DNA for the CDR3 is TGTGCCTGGAGTGGGGAGATGGAAAAACTGTTTTTT.

J is TRBJ2-5 and V is TRBV12-3 or TRBV12-4, with 7 bases matching TRBD1. Trimming cost V 5 bases and J 5 bases; bases outside gene matches: 5. The CDR3 is made up of 13 amino acids. CDR3 region: CASSQTGMETQYF. CDR3 coding DNA: TGTGCCAGCAGTCAGACAGGGATGGAGACCCAGTACTTC.

This chain joins TRBV4-2 and TRBJ2-7, with D maybe TRBD2 (5 bases). CDR3 size: 16 residues. Germline V gene data show CDR1 as LGHNA and CDR2 as YNFKEQ. V lost 0 bases and J 2 bases, leaving 14 bases between the germline ends. CDR3 bases: TGTGCCAGCAGCCAAGATTCAAGCGGATCCGCCTACGAGCAGTACTTC. Amino acids: CASSQDSSGSAYEQYF.

The J gene is TRBJ2-5, the V gene TRBV5-6; 7 bases line up with TRBD1. Germline lookup yields CDR1 SGHDT and CDR2 YYEEEE. CDR3 length: 13 amino acids. V was pared by 4 bases and J by 2 bases, with 2 bases of the junction left unmatched. CDR3 DNA sequence: TGTGCCAGCAGCGGGACAGAGCAAGAGACCCAGTACTTC. Encoded protein: CASSGTEQETQYF. Full variable domain (outside the CDR3, taken from reference TRBV5-6 and TRBJ2-5): DAGVTQSPTHLIKTRGQQVTLRCSPKSGHDTVSWYQQALGQGPQFIFQYYEEEERQRGNFPDRFSGHQFPNYSSELNVNALLLGDSALYLCASSGTEQETQYFGPGTRLLVL.